The 18 T cell receptor beta chains below all came from one sample that was sequenced in a study of tumor and adjacent non-tumor tissue in lung cancer. The template was RNA from unsorted bulk tissue. Three rounds of nested PCR, following a modified ARM-PCR protocol, produced the TCRbeta library. Each CDR3 protein is one row after TCRdb ran MiXCR on the multiplex PCR reads. The table shows about 78,000 distinct CDR3 sequences, with over 75% occurring only once. Sequencing input: lung tumor tissue. The receptors come from a woman between 45 and 65 years old with non-small cell lung cancer.

The chain employs TRBV20-1 and TRBJ2-7; D is perhaps TRBD1 or TRBD2 (5 bases each). This CDR3 region has 15 residues. CDR1 and CDR2 from the germline V gene are DFQATT and SNEGSKA (reference sequence). The CDR3 spells CTSRCLRDASPEQYF. CDR3 DNA sequence: TGCACTTCTAGATGTCTCCGGGACGCCTCCCCCGAGCAGTACTTC.

About this clonotype itself: One junction end does not reproduce the germline sequence, and a read error may be involved. The rearrangement joins TRBV29-1 to TRBJ1-1; 8 nucleotides match TRBD1. The germline V gene has CDR1 SQVTM and CDR2 ANQGSEA. This CDR3 contains 16 residues. CDR3 amino acids: CSVAGPTGERNTEASF. The CDR3 DNA reads TGCAGCGTTGCAGGTCCGACAGGGGAAAGGAACACTGAAGCTTCCTTT.

The chain uses TRBV20-1 and TRBJ1-5; 9 nucleotides line up with TRBD1. In germline, CDR1 is DFQATT, CDR2 SNEGSKA (reference sequence). This CDR3 is built from 14 residues. The CDR3 region is CNARDGTGNQPQHF. In nucleotides, the CDR3 is TGCAACGCTAGAGATGGGACAGGGAATCAGCCCCAGCATTTT.

As regards this clonotype: Relative to the germline gene, one junction end is altered; a read error may explain this. The rearrangement uses TRBV20-1 and TRBJ2-1, with a possible D match to TRBD2 (6 bases). The CDR3 totals 14 residues. Germline V lookup: CDR1 DFQATT, CDR2 SNEGSKA (reference sequence). The CDR3 sequence: CSASLGGGYNEQFF. In DNA form, the CDR3 reads TGCAGTGCTAGCCTCGGGGGAGGTTACAATGAACAGTTCTTC.

V usage is TRBV24-1 and J usage is TRBJ2-2; TRBD1 matches at 7 bases. V lost 1 base to trimming and J lost 3 bases; unmatched junction nucleotides: 13. The CDR3 totals 19 residues. The germline gives CDR1 KGHDR, CDR2 SFDVKD. The CDR3 protein is CATSDFGTGQWKHTGELFF. Here the CDR3 DNA reads TGTGCCACCAGTGATTTTGGTACGGGACAGTGGAAGCACACCGGGGAGCTGTTTTTT.

This clonotype rates as medium-sized. The chain links TRBV29-1 to TRBJ2-7; TRBD2 might be the D (6 bases). The germline V and J ends were trimmed by 6 bases and 0 bases, with 12 bases remaining between them. The CDR3 is made up of 13 amino acids. The germline gives CDR1 SQVTM, CDR2 ANQGSEA. CDR3 sequence: CSVRRDTSYEQYF. The CDR3 DNA reads TGCAGCGTGCGGCGGGATACCTCCTACGAGCAGTACTTC.

The sample holds many counts of this clonotype. The chain carries TRBV20-1 and TRBJ2-7; the match to TRBD2 covers 7 bases. The V gene end was trimmed by 3 bases and the J gene end by 3 bases; junction bases not matched to a gene: 5. Germline values: CDR1 DFQATT, CDR2 SNEGSKA (reference sequence). The CDR3 sequence is 13 residues long. Here the CDR3 DNA reads TGCAGTGCTAGCCAGCGGGGCGTCTACGAGCAGTACTTC. Protein: CSASQRGVYEQYF.

On this clonotype: One end of the junction does not line up with germline, which may come from a read error. V usage is TRBV5-1 and J usage is TRBJ1-1; TRBD1 matches 8 bases. The CDR3 extends over 17 amino acids. Germline assignment: CDR1 SGHRS and CDR2 YFSETQ. The CDR3 reads CASNLNPRDRTNTEAFF. The CDR3 nucleotides read TGCGCCAGCAACTTGAACCCCCGGGACAGGACGAACACTGAAGCTTTCTTT.

Points on this clonotype: Likely a read error: the CDR3 ends without its conserved phenylalanine or tryptophan. The chain has TRBV29-1 and TRBJ1-3; 7 nucleotides match TRBD1. In germline, CDR1 is SQVTM, CDR2 ANQGSEA. V was clipped by 5 bases and J by 0 bases; unmatched bases: 7. CDR3 length: 15 amino acids. The CDR3 region is CSVNDREGSGNTIYY. The CDR3 DNA is TGCAGCGTTAATGACAGGGAGGGCTCTGGAAACACCATATATTAT.

In regard to this clonotype: A read error may produce the germline difference seen at one junction end. J is TRBJ2-7 and V is TRBV4-3; perhaps TRBD1 as D (6 bases). Germline V gene lookup returns CDR1 LGHNA and CDR2 YSLEER. The CDR3 extends over 13 amino acids. The CDR3 nucleotides are TGCGCCAGCAGCCAAGGACAGGACTTGAAGCATTACTTC. This translates into CASSQGQDLKHYF.

Notes on this clonotype: At one of its ends the junction is not consistent with the germline gene, which may arise from a read error. This chain joins TRBV11-2 and TRBJ2-1; 7 bases align to TRBD2. CDR3 length equals 17 residues. CDR1 is SGHAT and CDR2 is FQNNGV in the germline V gene. The CDR3 DNA follows: TGTGCCAGTACCCCAGAGGGCGGGGGAAGTTCCTACAATGAGCAGATCTTC. Its translation is CASTPEGGGSSYNEQIF.

This chain joins TRBV11-2 and TRBJ2-7, with 10 bases lining up with TRBD2. V lost 8 bases to trimming and J lost 5 bases; unmatched junction nucleotides: 15. CDR1 is SGHAT, CDR2 FQNNGV, per germline. This CDR3 has 16 residues. Here the CDR3 DNA reads TGTGCCAGCGTGCTTAGAGGACTAGCGGTCTCGGACGAGCAGTACTTC. The encoded protein is CASVLRGLAVSDEQYF.

The rearrangement uses TRBV28 and TRBJ1-2; unclear D gene. Germline assignment: CDR1 MDHEN and CDR2 SYDVKM. CDR3 length equals 15 residues. The CDR3 region is CVNIPTRQGVWGYTF. The DNA for the CDR3 is TGTGTTAACATCCCCACAAGGCAAGGAGTTTGGGGCTACACCTTC.

The genes are TRBV12-3 or TRBV12-4 and TRBJ2-3; no definite D call. The V end lost 6 bases, the J end lost 11 bases, and 21 bases lay between the germline ends. This CDR3 has 14 amino acids. The CDR3 is CASSPNPITNMQYF. CDR3 nucleotide sequence: TGTGCCAGCAGCCCTAATCCGATCACAAATATGCAGTATTTT.

This clonotype has a single count. This sequence joins TRBV28 and TRBJ2-6, with D possibly TRBD1 on 6 matching bases. Deletions cut 6 bases from V and 5 bases from J, with 14 bases between. From germline, CDR1 is MDHEN and CDR2 SYDVKM. The length of the CDR3 is 15 residues. The CDR3 loop is CASRTSGAWANVLTF. The CDR3 nucleotides are TGTGCCAGCAGGACGTCAGGGGCTTGGGCCAACGTCCTGACTTTC.

Concerning this clonotype itself: At one of its ends the junction is not consistent with the germline gene, which may arise from a read error. The rearrangement joins TRBV6-1 to TRBJ2-5, with TRBD2 identical over 7 bases. CDR3 length: 18 amino acids. The germline gives CDR1 MNHNS, CDR2 SASEGT. CDR3 DNA sequence: TGTGCCAACAGTGGAGGCGGGGGTATTTGGGGGAGTTGGAAGACCCATTACTTC. Protein: CANSGGGGIWGSWKTHYF.

This clonotype was detected only a few times. Here the CDR3 omits its conserved ending phenylalanine or tryptophan, so a read error is the likely source. V usage is TRBV24-1 and J usage is TRBJ2-1; D is uncertain. There are 16 residues in the CDR3. In germline, CDR1 is KGHDR, CDR2 SFDVKD. The CDR3 region has the DNA TGTGCCACCAGTAAGGCCAGCAGCAGATCTTACAACGAGCAGTTCCTC. This translates into CATSKASSRSYNEQFL.

The chain links TRBV20-1 to TRBJ1-2, with TRBD1 as a possible D gene (6 bases). The germline V gene has CDR1 DFQATT and CDR2 SNEGSKA (reference sequence). V lost 8 bases to trimming and J lost 8 bases, with 21 bases between them. This CDR3 has 13 amino acids. CDR3 bases: TGCAGTCCTGGGGCAGGGGTTACTGAAGGCTACACCTTC. Translation: CSPGAGVTEGYTF.